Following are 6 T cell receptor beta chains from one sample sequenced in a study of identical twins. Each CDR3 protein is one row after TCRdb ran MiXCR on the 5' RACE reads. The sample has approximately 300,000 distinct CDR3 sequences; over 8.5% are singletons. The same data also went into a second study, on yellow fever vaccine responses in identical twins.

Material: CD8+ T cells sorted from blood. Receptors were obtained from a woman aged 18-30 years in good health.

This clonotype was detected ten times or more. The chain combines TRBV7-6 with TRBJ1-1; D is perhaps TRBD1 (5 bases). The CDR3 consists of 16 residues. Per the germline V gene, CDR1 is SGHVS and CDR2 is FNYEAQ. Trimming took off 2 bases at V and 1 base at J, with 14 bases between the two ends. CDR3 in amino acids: CASSLFPGQTNTEAFF. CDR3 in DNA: TGTGCCAGCAGCTTATTCCCAGGGCAAACGAACACTGAAGCTTTCTTT.

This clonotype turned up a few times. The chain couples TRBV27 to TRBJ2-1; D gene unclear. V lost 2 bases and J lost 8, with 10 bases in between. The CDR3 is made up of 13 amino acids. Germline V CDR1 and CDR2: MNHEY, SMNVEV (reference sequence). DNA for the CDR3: TGTGCCAGCAGTTTAAGGCCGGTCGATGAGCAGTTCTTC. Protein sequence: CASSLRPVDEQFF.

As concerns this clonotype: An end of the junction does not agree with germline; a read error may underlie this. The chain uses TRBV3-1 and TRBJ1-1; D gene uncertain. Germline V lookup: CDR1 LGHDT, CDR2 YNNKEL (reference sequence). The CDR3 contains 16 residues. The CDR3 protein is CACSQVGTTTNTEAFF. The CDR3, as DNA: TGTGCCTGCAGCCAAGTTGGTACAACCACGAACACTGAAGCTTTCTTT.

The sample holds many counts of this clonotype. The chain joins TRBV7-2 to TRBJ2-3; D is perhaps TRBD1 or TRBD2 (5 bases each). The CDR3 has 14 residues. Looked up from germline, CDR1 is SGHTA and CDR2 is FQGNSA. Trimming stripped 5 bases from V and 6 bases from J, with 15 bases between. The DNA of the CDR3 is TGTGCCAGCAGCGTCGGGACCCTCGGGGATACGCAGTATTTT. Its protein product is CASSVGTLGDTQYF.

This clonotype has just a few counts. The CDR3 DNA is TGCAGCGTTTCCCCCCCCACAGGGCGATTGGACGAGCAGTACTTC. It is translated as CSVSPPTGRLDEQYF. The chain combines TRBV29-1 with TRBJ2-7, with a possible D match to TRBD1 (6 bases). The CDR3 contains 15 residues. Germline V gene sequence: CDR1 SQVTM, CDR2 ANQGSEA. V lost 5 bases and J lost 5, with 22 bases in between.

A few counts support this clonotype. The CDR3 loop reads CASSLVPPRGLGEQYF. The CDR3 DNA follows: TGTGCCAGCAGCTTAGTACCCCCCAGGGGGCTTGGTGAGCAGTACTTC. The chain links TRBV7-9 to TRBJ2-7; TRBD1 aligns across 8 bases. The CDR3 totals 16 residues. Per germline, CDR1 SEHNR and CDR2 FQNEAQ (reference sequence). V shed 1 base and J 7 bases; nucleotides not matched to a gene: 12.